The 6 T cell receptor beta chains below come from one sample, sequenced in a study of OX40 agonist ivuxolimab in advanced cancers. Profiling relied on immunoSEQ multiplex PCR, and the TCRdb table lists in-frame clones only, not all of them. The sample lists 70,000 to 95,000 clones; about nine tenths were seen once. The material was CD4+ or CD8+ T cells sorted from blood, obtained in a trial of the OX40 agonist ivuxolimab. Every receptor here comes from an adult with an advanced solid tumor such as melanoma, head and neck, liver or kidney cancer.

V gene TRBV29-1 combines with J gene TRBJ2-7; D not certain. Germline V CDR1 and CDR2: SQVTM, ANQGSEA. CDR3 length equals 12 residues. V lost 0 bases to trimming and J lost 2 bases, with 5 bases between them. The DNA for the CDR3 is TGCAGCGTTGAAGATCTCCCCTACGAGCAGTACTTC. As protein: CSVEDLPYEQYF.

This sequence joins TRBV5-1 and TRBJ2-4; perhaps TRBD1 as D (7 bases). The CDR3 runs to 17 residues. V lost 0 bases, J lost 1 base, and 14 bases lay in between. CDR1 and CDR2 (germline): SGHRS, YFSETQ. The CDR3 region is CASSLDRGRGAKNIQYF. The CDR3 DNA reads as TGCGCCAGCAGCTTGGACAGGGGCCGGGGGGCCAAAAACATTCAGTACTTC.

The chain has TRBV19 and TRBJ1-3; D is perhaps TRBD1 (6 bases). CDR1 and CDR2 (germline): LNHDA, SQIVND (reference sequence). Trimming stripped 6 bases from V and 5 bases from J, with 11 bases between. The CDR3 covers 13 residues. CDR3 amino acids: CASRGQGRNTIYF. The CDR3, as DNA: TGTGCCAGTAGAGGGCAGGGGAGAAACACCATATATTTT.

The sample holds one count of this clone. This rearrangement joins TRBV19 to TRBJ1-6; unclear D gene. Trimming pared 1 base from V and 5 bases from J, leaving 12 bases between. This CDR3 comprises 16 residues. The germline V gene encodes CDR1 LNHDA and CDR2 SQIVND (reference sequence). CDR3 DNA sequence: TGTGCCAGTAGTATAGGGGGAGTTTTGGATAATTCACCCCTCCACTTT. This translates into CASSIGGVLDNSPLHF. Complete variable domain (other parts from reference TRBV19 and TRBJ1-6): DGGITQSPKYLFRKEGQNVTLSCEQNLNHDAMYWYRQDPGQGLRLIYYSQIVNDFQKGDIAEGYSVSREKKESFPLTVTSAQKNPTAFYLCASSIGGVLDNSPLHFGNGTRLTVT.

V is TRBV5-1 and J is TRBJ2-7, with D possibly being TRBD2 (5 bases). This CDR3 comprises 15 residues. CDR1 is SGHRS, CDR2 YFSETQ, per germline. Trimming took 3 bases from V and 1 from J, leaving 14 bases between them. Here the CDR3 reads CASSSTLARSYEQYF. The CDR3 coding sequence is TGCGCCAGCAGCTCCACTTTAGCGAGGTCCTACGAGCAGTACTTC.

The V gene is TRBV9, the J gene TRBJ1-3; D gene unclear. CDR3 length equals 14 residues. CDR1 SGDLS and CDR2 YYNGEE come from the germline V gene. Between the trimmed V and J ends, which lost 7 bases and 0 bases, there was a span of 11 bases. This chain's CDR3 is CASSYRSSGNTIYF. The CDR3, as DNA: TGTGCCAGCTCTTACCGCTCCTCTGGAAACACCATATATTTT.